These T cell receptor beta chains were read from a single sample in a study of Graves' ophthalmopathy and Graves' hyperthyroidism. TCRdb called the multiplex PCR reads again in MiXCR, with one record for every CDR3 protein. The sample shows about 640,000 distinct CDR3 sequences, about 41% of them seen only once. The specimen sequenced was peripheral blood. The receptors shown here come from an adult man with Graves' ophthalmopathy. Each CDR3 is given with its conserved first and last residue. Fields, in order: D gene, J gene, clone size, V gene, CDR3 DNA, CDR3 protein. D genes are given only for firm matches. A clone size is listed for some rows: how often the clone was seen (once, few, many), or a class if it is expanded.

>TRBD1|TRBJ2-5|-|TRBV9
TGTGCCAGCTCGGGGACAGTACAAGAGACCCAGTACTTC
CASSGTVQETQYF
>-|TRBJ2-7|-|TRBV10-3
TGTGCCATCTCGAGGGACCTAACTGCCGAGCAGTACTTC
CAISRDLTAEQYF
>-|TRBJ1-2|many|TRBV12-3/TRBV12-4
TGTGCCAGCAGTTTGGGGGCATACTATGGCTACACCTTC
CASSLGAYYGYTF
>TRBD1|TRBJ2-6|many|TRBV7-6
TGTGCCAGCAGCTTAGCGACAGGGTCCCTATCTGGGGCCAACGTCCTGACTTTC
CASSLATGSLSGANVLTF
>TRBD1|TRBJ1-2|-|TRBV29-1
TGCAGCTTCGGGACAGGGGGAGGCGGCTACACCTTC
CSFGTGGGGYTF
>-|TRBJ1-1|-|TRBV9
TGTGCCAGCAGCCCTATAGCGGGATGGGGGTTGGCTGAAGCTTTCTTT
CASSPIAGWGLAEAFF
>TRBD1|TRBJ1-2|-|TRBV2
TGTGCCAGCAACGAACAGGGGACAGTTCTGGGGATCTATGGCTACACCTTC
CASNEQGTVLGIYGYTF
>-|TRBJ2-5|-|TRBV9
TGTGCCAGCAGTTTAGATTCCCAGTACTTC
CASSLDSQYF
>-|TRBJ1-6|once|TRBV9
TGTGCCAGCAGCGGGGAGATGGGACACTTT
CASSGEMGHF
>TRBD1|TRBJ1-5|many|TRBV19
TGTGCCAGTAGTCGCCGGGACAGAGACAATCAGCCCCAGCATTTT
CASSRRDRDNQPQHF
>TRBD2|TRBJ2-2|once|TRBV27
TGTGCCAGCCTTAGCGGGAGGAACACCGGGGGGCTGTTTTTT
CASLSGRNTGGLFF
>-|TRBJ1-4|-|TRBV9
TGTGCCAGCAGCGCCCAGCCGGCAACTAATGAAAAACTGTTTTTT
CASSAQPATNEKLFF
>TRBD1|TRBJ1-2|many|TRBV5-5
TGTGCCAGCAGCTCACACCACCTGACAGGGACTTATGGCTACACCTTC
CASSSHHLTGTYGYTF
>TRBD1|TRBJ2-7|many|TRBV7-8
TGTGCCAGCAGACAGGACAGGGGGCGCTCCTACGAGCAGTACTTC
CASRQDRGRSYEQYF
>-|TRBJ1-2|many|TRBV4-2
TGTGCCAGCAGCCAAGACGCGACAAATGGCTACACCTTC
CASSQDATNGYTF
>-|TRBJ1-5|-|TRBV15
TGTGCCACCAGCAGAGATCGGGGGCTAGGTGGCAATCAGCCCCAGCATTTT
CATSRDRGLGGNQPQHF
>-|TRBJ1-2|few|TRBV5-1
TGCGCCAGCAGCTATGGAGGGGGAGCTAACTATGGCTACACCTTC
CASSYGGGANYGYTF
>TRBD2|TRBJ2-5|once|TRBV6-5
TGTGCCAGCAGTTCCCGACTAGCGGGAGGGCCTCAAGAGACCCAGTACTTC
CASSSRLAGGPQETQYF
>-|TRBJ1-2|many|TRBV29-1
TGCAGCGTTGACGAGCGGGTAGCTAACTATGGCTACACCTTC
CSVDERVANYGYTF
>-|TRBJ2-7|-|TRBV25-1
TGTGCCAGCAGTGAATCCGGGCCCTACGAGCAGTACTTC
CASSESGPYEQYF
>-|TRBJ1-5|-|TRBV10-3
TGTGCCAGCAGTGGACCGCTGGTCGGAAATAGCAATCAGCCCCAGCATTTT
CASSGPLVGNSNQPQHF
>-|TRBJ2-7|many|TRBV29-1
TGCAGCGTGTCGCAATACTACGAGCAGTACTTC
CSVSQYYEQYF
>-|TRBJ2-2|many|TRBV25-1
TGTGCCAGCAGTGATCCCGGGGGCCGGTGGACCGGGGAGCTGTTTTTT
CASSDPGGRWTGELFF
>TRBD2|TRBJ2-5|many|TRBV29-1
TGCAGCGTGATGACCGGGACTAGCGGGGGGGGAGAGACCCAGTACTTC
CSVMTGTSGGGETQYF
>TRBD2|TRBJ2-3|few|TRBV7-9
TGTGCCAGCAGCTGGATAGCGGGGGACACAGATACGCAGTATTTT
CASSWIAGDTDTQYF
>-|TRBJ2-5|few|TRBV11-2
TGTGCCAGCAGCATCCCAGGGGGGGTCAGGGCTAGGGAGACCCAGTACTTC
CASSIPGGVRARETQYF
>TRBD1|TRBJ2-7|-|TRBV25-1
TGTGCCAGTGGACAGGGACGTTACTACGAGCAGTACTTC
CASGQGRYYEQYF
>TRBD2|TRBJ2-5|-|TRBV7-7
TGTGCTAGCACTCCGGGAGGGCCGAGAGAGACCCAGTACTTC
CASTPGGPRETQYF
>-|TRBJ2-7|-|TRBV19
TGTGCCAGTACCGAGGGGGTCGGCCACCGCTCCTACGAGCAGTACTTC
CASTEGVGHRSYEQYF
>TRBD2|TRBJ2-5|many|TRBV11-2
TGTGCCAGCAAAGCGGGGGGCCGTGAGACCCAGTACTTC
CASKAGGRETQYF
>-|TRBJ2-7|-|TRBV13
TGTGCCAGCTCACCGGCAGGGCTGGATTACGAGCAGTACTTC
CASSPAGLDYEQYF
>TRBD1|TRBJ2-2|-|TRBV20-1
TGCAGTGTTAACACTGGGACAGGGGGTTCCGGGGAGCTGTTTTTT
CSVNTGTGGSGELFF